This T cell receptor beta chain emerged from a study of blood T cell repertoires in COVID-19. In the study overall: The United States, Italy and Spain were the sources of the acute and convalescent COVID-19 samples. T cells, B-cell-depleted T cells, or PBMCs provided the cDNA or gDNA that served as material.

Authors' processing steps: Amplified reference gene primers provided the basis for estimating nucleated cell counts. Clones were read by immunoSEQ multiplex PCR, and TCRdb kept only the in-frame ones, dropping some. Clonal size and the V and J genes are those of that table, whereas D and trimming came from the DNA. The sample shows about 100,000 clones, approximately 91% of them seen only once. In germline, CDR1 is SGHTA, CDR2 FQGNSA. V was pared by 4 bases and J by 9 bases, with 13 bases between. This CDR3 spans 13 amino acids. This receptor was identified in a man between 50 and 59 years old with acute or convalescent COVID-19. V is TRBV7-2 and J is TRBJ2-1; maybe TRBD1 (5 bases). The source material was peripheral blood. CDR3 loop: CASSSPDIAEQFF. CDR3 in DNA: TGTGCCAGCAGCTCGCCGGACATAGCTGAGCAGTTCTTC.